The sequence of this TCR beta chain was determined in a study of tumor-infiltrating lymphocytes in localized non-small cell lung cancer (dated by TCRdb to about 2021). Looking at the study overall: The cohort included patients whose samples were collected after neoadjuvant chemotherapy, as well as both smokers and never-smokers and several histologies. TCR sequencing was one of several integrated assays, alongside flow cytometry, multiplex immunofluorescence, RNA-seq, exome sequencing and proteomics, applied to the same patients. For 55 to 70 patients, immunoSEQ T-cell fraction was compared between paired tumor and uninvolved lung. In total, the ICON cohort was made up of under 180 surgical patients who had localized non-small cell lung cancer and whose tumors were resected. Resected tumor tissue and uninvolved lung tissue described as non-adjacent to the tumor were contributed by each patient, with both tissues obtained from the same patient. Study-wide findings and limitations: Because assay coverage varied across patients depending on available tissue quantity, TCR sequencing was performed for only a subset of the cohort. The TCR-derived T-cell fraction showed no difference between the flow cytometry-defined immunotypes IM1 (good prognosis) and IM2 (poor prognosis). No association of tumor T-cell fraction from TCR sequencing with recurrence-free survival was found (p = 0.61). Higher T cell infiltration in tumors than in uninvolved lung tissue was supported by TCRbeta sequencing, consistent with immunofluorescence CD3 counts. Because different assays used different pieces of the same tissue, intratumor heterogeneity could not be separated from technical variation.

The first patient joined ICON in the first half of 2016, and enrollment wrapped up when the last patient was enrolled in 2018. From a subcohort of 75 to 90 patients, fresh tumor and matched uninvolved tissue were collected for in-depth immune analyses, including TCR sequencing. DNA for TCR sequencing was isolated from bulk tissue, and no cell sorting was done. A word on this clone: The antigen it binds to is not known. No clone much larger than this one lies a single base away; base qualities are absent.

The T-cell fraction in tumor and uninvolved lung tissue was obtained from TCR sequencing using the immunoSEQ assay. Under the source paper's analysis protocol: To analyze survival, patients were divided into a high T-cell fraction group (upper tertile) and a low T-cell fraction group (lower two tertiles), and the two groups were compared using a log-rank test. Paired tumor versus uninvolved lung differences in T-cell fraction were tested with a signed-rank test. Held by TCRdb, this immuneACCESS table contains in-frame sequences only and omits some clones. Under half of the omission traces to an unresolved V gene where checked; the cause of the rest is unknown. That table is the source of V, J and clone size, and D and trimming were worked out from the DNA. This sample is represented by under 35,000 clones; 70% to 90% of them were singletons. The ten biggest clones cover around 2% of the sample.

V and J lose 0 bases and 5 bases, and a span of 14 bases separates them. Taken from the germline V gene, the CDR1 and CDR2 loops are SGHDT and YYEEEE. The CDR3 measures 15 amino acids from cysteine to phenylalanine. Just the 45-base CDR3 DNA is kept, in frame starting at base 1. This TCR derives from a human donor with non-small cell lung cancer. Sample: lung tumor tissue. This receptor chain uses TRBV5-6 and TRBJ1-2, with the identity of the D gene unclear. The CDR3 has the sequence CASSLVSGTLYGYTF. The DNA sequence is TGTGCCAGCAGCTTGGTCAGTGGTACCCTTTATGGCTACACCTTC.